This T cell receptor (beta chain) was captured by sequencing in a study of blood T cell repertoires in COVID-19. For the study at large: Some COVID-19 samples were acute and others convalescent; all came from the United States, Italy and Spain. The analysed material was cDNA or gDNA that came from T cells, B-cell-depleted T cells, or PBMCs.

Under the authors' procedure: The authors estimated nucleated cell counts from reference gene primer amplification. The table came from immunoSEQ multiplex PCR; TCRdb's copy has only in-frame clones and leaves some out. The V and J calls and the clone size are those of that table, but D and trimming were determined from the DNA. The table records roughly 91,000 clones, around 82% of them present only once. CDR1 and CDR2 from the germline V gene are SGHRS and YFSETQ. With V trimmed by 0 bases and J by 0 bases, 4 bases remained unmatched. The CDR3 sequence is 17 residues long. This clone showed up just once.

Material for sequencing was peripheral blood. The sequence derives from a woman older than 75 with acute or convalescent COVID-19. V gene TRBV5-1 combines with J gene TRBJ1-5; 9 bases are shared with TRBD1. The chain's CDR3 is CASSLGGTGNSNQPQHF. The CDR3 nucleotides read TGCGCCAGCAGCTTGGGGGGGACAGGGAATAGCAATCAGCCCCAGCATTTT.